This T cell receptor (beta chain) was identified in a study of T cell responses to AZD1222 COVID-19 vaccine. General observations from the study: Donors were mostly white British, more females; clonal diversity possibly underestimated. Recipients of AZD1222 seropositive at baseline numbered only six or seven. Spike-specific TCR breadth and depth went up after people got two AZD1222 doses. Dominant CD4 TCR responses targeted spike regions 160-218 and 743-854.

Clones were sequenced by immunoSEQ multiplex PCR, and TCRdb holds only the in-frame ones, with some missing. The sample records fewer than 130,000 clones, roughly nine tenths being singletons. The CDR3 spans 12 residues. The germline V and J ends were trimmed by 0 bases and 5 bases, with 2 bases remaining between them. Germline CDR1 LGHDT, CDR2 YNNKEL (reference sequence). As regards this clone: Its antigen is as yet unknown.

V gene TRBV3-1 (or the pseudogene TRBV3-2) combines with J gene TRBJ2-1; D ambiguous. Material: peripheral blood, obtained 28 days after the second AZD1222 dose. This clonotype was sampled from an adult who received the AZD1222 COVID-19 vaccine. CDR3 bases: TGTGCCAGCAGCCAAGAAGACAATGAGCAGTTCTTC. Its protein product is CASSQEDNEQFF.